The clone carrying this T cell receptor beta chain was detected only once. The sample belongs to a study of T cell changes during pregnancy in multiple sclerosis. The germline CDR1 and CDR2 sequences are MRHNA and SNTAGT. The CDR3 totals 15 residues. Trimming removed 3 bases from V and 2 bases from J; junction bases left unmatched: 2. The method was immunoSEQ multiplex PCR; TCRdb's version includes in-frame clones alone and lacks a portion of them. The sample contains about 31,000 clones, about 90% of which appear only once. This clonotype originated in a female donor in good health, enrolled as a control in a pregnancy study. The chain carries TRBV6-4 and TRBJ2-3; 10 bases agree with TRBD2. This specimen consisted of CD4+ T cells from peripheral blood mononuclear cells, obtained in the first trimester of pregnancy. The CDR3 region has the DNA TGTGCCAGCAGTGAAAGCGGGGGGGCCACAGATACGCAGTATTTT. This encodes CASSESGGATDTQYF.